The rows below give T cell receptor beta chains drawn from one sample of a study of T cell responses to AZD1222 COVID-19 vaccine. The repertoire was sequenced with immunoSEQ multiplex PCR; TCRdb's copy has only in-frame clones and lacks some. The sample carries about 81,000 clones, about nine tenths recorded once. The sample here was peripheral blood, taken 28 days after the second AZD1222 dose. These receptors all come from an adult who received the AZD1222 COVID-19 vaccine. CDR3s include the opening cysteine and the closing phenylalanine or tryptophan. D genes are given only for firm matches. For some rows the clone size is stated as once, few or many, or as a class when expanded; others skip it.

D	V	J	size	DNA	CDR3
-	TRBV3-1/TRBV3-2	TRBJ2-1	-	TGTGCCAGCAGCCAAGGGGGCTTCAGTTCCTCCTACAATGAGCAGTTCTTC	CASSQGGFSSSYNEQFF
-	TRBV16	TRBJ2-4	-	TGTGCCAGCAGCCCTCTCGGACAGACCAAAAACATTCAGTACTTC	CASSPLGQTKNIQYF
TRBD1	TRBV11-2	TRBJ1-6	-	TGTGCCAGCAGGGGGACAGGGGGCTTCTATTCACCCCTCCACTTT	CASRGTGGFYSPLHF
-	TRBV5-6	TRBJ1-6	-	TGTGCCAGCAGCTTGGTTAGTGGGTCTCCCTCACCCCTCCACTTT	CASSLVSGSPSPLHF
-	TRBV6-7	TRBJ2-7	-	TGTGCCAGGGGACTGACAGAATTAAGGGAGCAGTACTTC	CARGLTELREQYF
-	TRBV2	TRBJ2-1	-	TGTGCCAGCAGTGAAGCGTCCGGGGTGAGACAGTTCTTC	CASSEASGVRQFF
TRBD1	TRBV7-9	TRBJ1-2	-	TGTGCCAGCAGCCCCCCCCTGGACAGGGATGATGGCTACACCTTC	CASSPPLDRDDGYTF
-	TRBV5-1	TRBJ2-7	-	TGCGCCAGCAGCTTGGCGATGCCCTACGAGCAGTACTTC	CASSLAMPYEQYF
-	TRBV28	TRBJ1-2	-	TGTGCCAGCAGTTTAAGGGAAAACTATGGCTACACCTTC	CASSLRENYGYTF
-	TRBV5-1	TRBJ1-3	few	TGCGCCAGCAGCTTGAGCCACGGAATGCCTGGAAACACCATATATTTT	CASSLSHGMPGNTIYF
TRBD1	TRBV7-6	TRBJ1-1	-	TGTGCCAGCAGCTTAGGATCGGGACAGGATGAAGCTTTCTTT	CASSLGSGQDEAFF
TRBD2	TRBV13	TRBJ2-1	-	TGTGCCAGCAGCTTAGCGACTAGCGGTTACAATGAGCAGTTCTTC	CASSLATSGYNEQFF
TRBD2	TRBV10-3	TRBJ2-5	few	TGTGCCATCAGTGTTGGGAGCGGGGGTTCACAAGAGACCCAGTACTTC	CAISVGSGGSQETQYF
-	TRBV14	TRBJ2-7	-	TGTGCCAGCAGACGCGAGGGCTACTACGAGCAGTACTTC	CASRREGYYEQYF
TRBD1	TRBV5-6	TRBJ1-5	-	TGTGCCAGCAGCTTTTGGCAGGGGGCGGCTCAGCCCCAGCATTTT	CASSFWQGAAQPQHF
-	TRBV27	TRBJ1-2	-	TGTGCCAGCAAACGGGACGGACCCTTTTATGGCTACACCTTC	CASKRDGPFYGYTF
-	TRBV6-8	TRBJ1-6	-	TGTGCCACCGGGGTGAGGCCTTCACCCCTCCACTTT	CATGVRPSPLHF
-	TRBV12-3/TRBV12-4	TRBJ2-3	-	TGTGCCACCCTTACATCCCATACGCAGTATTTT	CATLTSHTQYF
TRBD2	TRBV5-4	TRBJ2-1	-	TGTGCCAGCAGCCCTCGGGGGGGCCTCTCCTACAATGAGCAGTTCTTC	CASSPRGGLSYNEQFF